The 15 T cell receptor beta chains below were found in one sample sequenced in a study of CXCR3-negative and CXCR3-positive naive CD8 T cells. Study findings and constraints: Researchers report that CXCR3-positive naive cells carry more hydrophobic TRB CDR3s than CXCR3-negative naive cells.

Their antigens are not known. The authors made the TRB cDNA libraries by 5' RACE using UMI labels. TCRdb re-called the 5' RACE reads; one entry per CDR3 protein, DNA not given. The sample table sets out approximately 100,000 distinct CDR3 sequences. Sequenced material: naive CXCR3+ CD8+ T cells from blood. Subset here: CD45RO-CCR7+CD27+CD95- naive CD8+ T cells expressing CXCR3 (TNR3+). These receptors were obtained from a human donor in good health. Some clones in this sample may be carry-over from other donors' samples.

The rearrangement uses TRBV29-1 and TRBJ2-1. This CDR3 has 14 residues. Germline V gene sequence: CDR1 SQVTM, CDR2 ANQGSEA. The CDR3 reads CSVDSELDYNEQFF.

The V call is TRBV19, the J call TRBJ1-3; without DNA, the TCRdb call of TRBD1 cannot be checked. This CDR3 is built from 14 residues. The germline V gene encodes CDR1 LNHDA and CDR2 SQIVND (reference sequence). CDR3 sequence reads: CASSARTSGNTIYF.

V is TRBV6-2 or TRBV6-3 and J is TRBJ1-5; there is no DNA to check the TCRdb D call of TRBD1. Germline V gives CDR1 MNHEY, CDR2 SVGEGT. The CDR3 runs to 15 residues. The CDR3 protein is CASSYPGTGSQPQHF.

This sequence joins TRBV5-1 and TRBJ2-7; the D call of TRBD1 rests on TCRdb alone, since no DNA is present to check it. Germline V gene sequence: CDR1 SGHRS, CDR2 YFSETQ. CDR3 size: 16 residues. This CDR3 reads CASSLVVDRGSYEQYF.

Here the CDR3 reads CASSPSELGDVSYNEQFF. This sequence joins TRBV18 and TRBJ2-1; TCRdb outputs TRBD2, but without DNA this stays unchecked. Germline V gene sequence: CDR1 KGHSH, CDR2 LQKENI. The CDR3 spans 18 residues.

This chain joins TRBV6-4 and TRBJ2-2. This CDR3 contains 13 residues. In germline, CDR1 is MRHNA, CDR2 SNTAGT. This CDR3 reads CASSDGNSGELFF.

The rearrangement joins TRBV12-3 or TRBV12-4 to TRBJ2-2. This CDR3 region has 12 residues. The CDR3 spells CASAVEYGELFF.

This sequence joins TRBV11-3 and TRBJ2-5; checking the TCRdb D call of TRBD2 is not possible without DNA. Germline-derived CDR1 and CDR2 are SGHNT and YENEEA. The CDR3 runs 15 residues. This CDR3 reads CASTLSRVLKETQYF. The full variable domain, completed using reference TRBV11-3 and TRBJ2-5, is EAGVVQSPRYKIIEKKQPVAFWCNPISGHNTLYWYLQNLGQGPELLIRYENEEAVDDSQLPKDRFSAERLKGVDSTLKIQPAELGDSAVYLCASTLSRVLKETQYFGPGTRLLVL.

The V call is TRBV3-1, the J call TRBJ2-2; no DNA is available, so the TRBD2 call from TCRdb remains unchecked. Looked up from germline, CDR1 is LGHDT and CDR2 is YNNKEL (reference sequence). CDR3 size: 15 residues. CDR3 loop: CASSPSGSYTGELFF.

The CDR3 reads CASRGKETQYF. The chain links TRBV4-1 to TRBJ2-5. The CDR3 runs to 11 residues. Germline V gene data show CDR1 as MGHRA and CDR2 as YSYEKL.

The chain has TRBV7-9 and TRBJ2-1; the TRBD2 assignment by TCRdb is unverifiable without DNA. The germline gives CDR1 SEHNR, CDR2 FQNEAQ (reference sequence). The CDR3 loop spans 17 amino acids. CDR3 residues: CASSSGLAGVGYNEQFF.

This rearrangement joins TRBV27 to TRBJ2-7; the D gene TCRdb calls, TRBD1, cannot be checked with no DNA. The CDR3 is 13 amino acids. From germline, CDR1 is MNHEY and CDR2 SMNVEV (reference sequence). CDR3 sequence reads: CASSWDRGDEQYF.

The V and J genes are TRBV6-2 or TRBV6-3 and TRBJ2-1; TCRdb's assignment of TRBD1 cannot be checked, as there is no DNA. Looked up from germline, CDR1 is MNHEY and CDR2 is SVGEGT. The CDR3 has 17 residues. The CDR3 loop is CASSYHMGVSSYNEQFF.

The chain is built from TRBV28 and TRBJ2-1; TCRdb returns TRBD2, unconfirmable since there is no DNA. The length of the CDR3 is 18 residues. Germline values: CDR1 MDHEN, CDR2 SYDVKM. The CDR3 reads CASSLVSGRLGAYNEQFF.

This sequence joins TRBV28 and TRBJ2-3; TCRdb picks TRBD2, but there is no DNA to check that call. The CDR3 is 14 amino acids. CDR1 and CDR2 (germline): MDHEN, SYDVKM. This CDR3 is CASSSDYDTDTQYF.